The 9 T cell receptor beta chains below all came from one sample that was sequenced in a study of regulatory T cells in long-lasting Graves disease. Time point denoted: persistent/refractory GD, antithyroid drugs over 5 years with positive TRAb. PBMCs provided the RNA from which the TCR library was made. Sequencing libraries for TCR beta were prepared with iRepertoire HTBI primers and Arm-PCR of CDR3 regions. TCRdb reprocessed the multiplex PCR reads via MiXCR and lists one record per CDR3 protein. The sample carries about 660,000 distinct CDR3 sequences, around 30% recorded once. Specimen: peripheral blood mononuclear cells (PBMCs), collected when the disease was refractory, from a patient treated with antithyroid drugs. The receptors derive from a female donor with Graves disease.

In this sample, this clonotype turned up many times. The chain uses TRBV20-1 and TRBJ2-5; D might be TRBD2 (5 bases). From germline, CDR1 is DFQATT and CDR2 SNEGSKA (reference sequence). Trimming removed 3 bases at V and 5 bases at J, with 10 bases between. The CDR3 is 12 residues long. The chain's CDR3 is CSASKGVETQYF. The CDR3 region has the DNA TGCAGTGCTAGCAAGGGAGTTGAGACCCAGTACTTC.

This clonotype was seen a few times. The gene calls are TRBV27 and TRBJ1-1, with 9 bases fitting TRBD1. After removal of 4 bases from V and 0 bases from J, the junction contained 6 bases not matched to a gene. CDR3 size: 16 residues. Per the germline V gene, CDR1 is MNHEY and CDR2 is SMNVEV (reference sequence). For the CDR3, the DNA is TGTGCCAGCAGTTACAGGGGGCTTGGGATGAACACTGAAGCTTTCTTT. Protein sequence: CASSYRGLGMNTEAFF.

This clonotype was counted ten times or more. J is TRBJ2-5 and V is TRBV3-1; TRBD2 is a possible D gene (5 bases). The CDR3 is 17 residues long. V was cut by 1 base and J by 5 bases, with 20 bases left in between. Germline V gene data show CDR1 as LGHDT and CDR2 as YNNKEL (reference sequence). The CDR3 reads CASSQGWLSQGGETQYF. In DNA form, the CDR3 reads TGTGCCAGCAGCCAAGGATGGCTCTCTCAAGGCGGGGAGACCCAGTACTTC.

The CDR3 region is CASTGGQDNSPLHF. The CDR3 region has the DNA TGTGCCAGCACCGGGGGACAGGATAATTCACCCCTCCACTTT. V usage is TRBV9 and J usage is TRBJ1-6, with TRBD1 matching over 8 bases. Germline lookup yields CDR1 SGDLS and CDR2 YYNGEE. This CDR3 has 14 residues. Trimming cost V 6 bases and J 5 bases; bases outside gene matches: 4.

There are many counts of this clonotype. The chain carries TRBV28 and TRBJ1-1; TRBD1 matches 8 bases. The CDR3 has 14 residues. V dropped 6 bases and J dropped 5; count of bases not matched to a gene: 8. CDR1 is MDHEN and CDR2 is SYDVKM in the germline V gene. CDR3 sequence: CASRISGGRTEAFF. The CDR3 nucleotides are TGTGCCAGCAGGATCTCAGGGGGCCGGACTGAAGCTTTCTTT. Full variable domain (missing parts from reference TRBV28 and TRBJ1-1): DVKVTQSSRYLVKRTGEKVFLECVQDMDHENMFWYRQDPGLGLRLIYFSYDVKMKEKGDIPEGYSVSREKKERFSLILESASTNQTSMYLCASRISGGRTEAFFGQGTRLTVV.

This clonotype appeared a few times. CDR3 in amino acids: CSARGTGAGEQYF. The CDR3 nucleotides are TGCAGTGCTAGAGGGACAGGGGCGGGGGAGCAGTACTTC. The J gene is TRBJ2-7, the V gene TRBV20-1, with 9 bases aligning to TRBD1. Germline CDR1 DFQATT, CDR2 SNEGSKA (reference sequence). The CDR3 is 13 amino acids. After removal of 1 base from V and 7 bases from J, the junction contained 5 bases not matched to a gene.

The chain is built from TRBV11-2 and TRBJ2-3; TRBD2 matches 10 bases. The CDR3 is made up of 18 amino acids. Germline V lookup: CDR1 SGHAT, CDR2 FQNNGV. V was clipped by 2 bases and J by 6 bases; unmatched bases: 14. The CDR3 is CASSLPPFQRGGRDTQYF. In nucleotides, the CDR3 is TGTGCCAGCAGCTTACCTCCCTTCCAGCGGGGGGGGAGGGATACGCAGTATTTT.

This clonotype was picked up many times. The chain links TRBV11-2 to TRBJ1-2; the match to TRBD1 covers 7 bases. The germline V gene encodes CDR1 SGHAT and CDR2 FQNNGV. The length of the CDR3 is 14 residues. The junction had 4 bases not matched to a gene; V was cut back by 4 bases and J by 2 bases. For the CDR3, the DNA is TGTGCCAGCAGCTGGAGACAGGGCAACTATGGCTACACCTTC. Protein product: CASSWRQGNYGYTF.

V and J are TRBV11-2 and TRBJ1-3; no clear D gene. The CDR3 sequence is 16 residues long. Germline V CDR1 and CDR2: SGHAT, FQNNGV. The V gene lost 1 base and the J gene lost 0 bases, with 10 bases spanning the gap. In DNA form, the CDR3 reads TGTGCCAGCAGCTTAGGGGTAGATTTCTCTGGAAACACCATATATTTT. Amino acid sequence: CASSLGVDFSGNTIYF.